These 16 T cell receptor beta chains share one sample of origin, sequenced in a study of blood T cells in healthy people across ages. For the second PCR, which ran for about 7 to 11 cycles, a sample-barcoded 5' primer and a J-beta primer mix were used. TCRdb itself ran the 5' RACE reads through MiXCR, one entry per CDR3 protein. This repertoire shows 1.8 million or so distinct CDR3 sequences, more than 35% found once; its top ten account for 23%. Source material: blood. These receptors came from a human donor in good health.

The rearrangement links TRBV28 to TRBJ1-2; the D is unclear. Trimming took off 5 bases at V and 7 bases at J, with 11 bases between the two ends. The CDR3 runs to 12 residues. Germline V gene lookup returns CDR1 MDHEN and CDR2 SYDVKM. As DNA, the CDR3 is TGTGCCAGCAGTCCCTCCCTAATTGGCTACACCTTC. Translated, it gives CASSPSLIGYTF.

This rearrangement joins TRBV4-2 to TRBJ2-3; TRBD2 agrees at 7 bases. The V and J ends lost 8 bases and 5 bases, in that order; junction bases with no gene match: 7. This CDR3 comprises 13 residues. The V gene's germline CDR1 is LGHNA and CDR2 YNFKEQ. CDR3 loop: CASGRERGDTQYF. Written as DNA, the CDR3 is TGTGCCAGCGGGCGGGAGCGGGGAGATACGCAGTATTTT.

This clonotype was seen more than once but under ten times. The chain employs TRBV9 and TRBJ1-2, with D perhaps matching TRBD1 (6 bases). The CDR3 runs 13 residues. V dropped 2 bases and J dropped 6 bases, with 11 bases sitting between them. Germline CDR1 SGDLS, CDR2 YYNGEE. In DNA, the CDR3 is TGTGCCAGCAGCGTCCCAGGGGTTAATGGCTACACCTTC. Protein sequence: CASSVPGVNGYTF.

This clonotype was seen a handful of times. The V call is TRBV18, the J call TRBJ2-1, with 9 nucleotides matching TRBD1. The CDR3 is 15 amino acids. In germline, CDR1 is KGHSH, CDR2 LQKENI. The ends lost 8 bases at V and 7 bases at J; junction bases unmatched: 12. The CDR3 region has the DNA TGTGCCAGCATCCCTGGACAGGGGTTTTGGAATGAGCAGTTCTTC. Translated: CASIPGQGFWNEQFF.

This chain joins TRBV25-1 and TRBJ1-2; D gene ambiguous. The CDR3 totals 15 residues. Germline CDR1 and CDR2: MGHDK and SYGVNS. Trimming left V 1 base short and J 5 bases short, with 14 bases between. CDR3 loop: CASSESALGIYGYTF. CDR3 nucleotide sequence: TGTGCCAGCAGTGAATCAGCGCTGGGGATTTATGGCTACACCTTC.

V usage is TRBV4-2 and J usage is TRBJ2-1, with D tentatively TRBD1 (7 bases). V shed 10 bases and J shed 2 bases, with 18 bases lying between them. Germline V CDR1 and CDR2: LGHNA, YNFKEQ. This CDR3 contains 15 residues. The CDR3: CATSGGTDTYNEQFF. The CDR3 region has the DNA TGTGCCACCTCGGGCGGGACAGACACCTACAATGAGCAGTTCTTC.

This clonotype has more than one count but fewer than ten. The chain combines TRBV20-1 with TRBJ1-2; maybe TRBD1 (5 bases). The CDR3 contains 12 residues. Germline assignment: CDR1 DFQATT and CDR2 SNEGSKA (reference sequence). Between the trimmed V and J ends, which lost 6 bases and 8 bases, there was a span of 16 bases. CDR3 DNA: TGCAGTGCCACGGGACTTCCAGGGGGCTACACCTTC. Protein sequence: CSATGLPGGYTF.

This clonotype has a handful of counts. The chain links TRBV7-2 to TRBJ1-5, with D possibly matching TRBD1 (5 bases). Looked up from germline, CDR1 is SGHTA and CDR2 is FQGNSA. Trimming shortened V by 1 base and J by 6 bases, and 10 bases separated the two germline ends. This CDR3 has 14 amino acids. CDR3 in amino acids: CASSLGQGLQPQHF. The CDR3 DNA reads as TGTGCCAGCAGCTTAGGGCAGGGACTTCAGCCCCAGCATTTT.

The V gene is TRBV6-6, the J gene TRBJ2-2, with TRBD2 matching 8 bases. Trimming took 8 bases from V and 9 from J; bases not matched to a gene: 17. The germline CDR1 and CDR2 sequences are MNHNY and SVGAGI (reference sequence). The CDR3 has 16 amino acids. For the CDR3, the DNA is TGTGCCAGCGTCTCTCGGGGGGGCCTCAGTGCCTGGGAGCTGTTTTTT. Its protein is CASVSRGGLSAWELFF.

The chain couples TRBV6-5 to TRBJ1-2, with D possibly being TRBD1 (6 bases). Trimming removed 0 bases at V and 8 bases at J, with 13 bases between. This CDR3 spans 14 amino acids. Germline V CDR1 and CDR2: MNHEY, SVGAGI. DNA of the CDR3: TGTGCCAGCAGTTACTCCTGGGGGGCAATCGGCTACACCTTC. Translating it yields CASSYSWGAIGYTF.

This clonotype occurred a few times. Germline is not matched at one junction end, which may reflect a read error. The chain has TRBV6-6 and TRBJ2-7; possible D gene TRBD1, 5 bases. CDR1 is MNHNY and CDR2 is SVGAGI in the germline V gene (reference sequence). The length of the CDR3 is 13 residues. In DNA form, the CDR3 reads TGTACCAGCAGGGTCAGGAGCTCCTACGAGCAGTACTTC. Translation: CTSRVRSSYEQYF.

The genes are TRBV9 and TRBJ1-2; D gene uncertain. Per the germline V gene, CDR1 is SGDLS and CDR2 is YYNGEE. This CDR3 spans 14 amino acids. Trimming took 4 bases from V and 3 from J, leaving 13 bases between them. The CDR3 spells CASSKTQEYYGYTF. In nucleotides, the CDR3 is TGTGCCAGCAGCAAGACGCAGGAATACTATGGCTACACCTTC.

V is TRBV7-2 and J is TRBJ2-7; D is unresolved. Trimming left V 1 base short and J 4 bases short, with 14 bases between. The CDR3 consists of 15 residues. Germline V CDR1 and CDR2: SGHTA, FQGNSA. CDR3 protein: CASSLGSSFTYEQYF. The CDR3 DNA follows: TGTGCCAGCAGCTTAGGTTCCAGTTTTACGTACGAGCAGTACTTC. The full variable domain, its missing parts supplied by reference TRBV7-2 and TRBJ2-7, is GAGVSQSPSNKVTEKGKDVELRCDPISGHTALYWYRQSLGQGLEFLIYFQGNSAPDKSGLPSDRFSAERTGGSVSTLTIQRTQQEDSAVYLCASSLGSSFTYEQYFGPGTRLTVT.

This clonotype came up a few times. V is TRBV5-1 and J is TRBJ2-5; possible D gene TRBD2, 6 bases. Trimming cost V 3 bases and J 4 bases, with 16 bases left between them. Germline-derived CDR1 and CDR2 are SGHRS and YFSETQ. CDR3 size: 15 residues. The CDR3 here is CASSSPTSSPETQYF. In nucleotides, the CDR3 is TGCGCCAGCAGCTCCCCGACTAGTTCCCCAGAGACCCAGTACTTC.

This clonotype was detected a few times. The chain couples TRBV25-1 to TRBJ1-4; unclear D gene. Germline V lookup: CDR1 MGHDK, CDR2 SYGVNS. Trimming stripped 6 bases from V and 5 bases from J, with 7 bases between. The CDR3 is 12 amino acids. The CDR3 is CASRGLNEKLFF. The DNA for the CDR3 is TGTGCCAGCAGGGGTCTAAATGAAAAACTGTTTTTT.

Concerning this clonotype: The junction departs from the called germline gene at one end, perhaps through a read error. This sequence joins TRBV4-3 and TRBJ1-2, with 7 bases lining up with TRBD1. The V gene's germline CDR1 is LGHNA and CDR2 YSLEER. This CDR3 spans 15 amino acids. The CDR3 sequence: CANSPNNRGVYGYTF. CDR3 sequence (DNA): TGCGCCAACAGCCCGAACAACAGGGGTGTCTATGGCTACACCTTC.